This T cell receptor (beta chain) is drawn from a study of human T cells and chemical hapten exposure. Study-wide points: Healthy people's immune response may differ from that of the donors, who had alopecia. TCRs at high frequency, those above 1 in 1000, did not change with DPC sensitization. Relative to control repertoires, expanded TCRs gave rise to significantly more large CDR3 similarity clusters.

This clonotype came up many times. Its antigen is as yet unknown. TCRdb redid the calling of the RACE reads with MiXCR, one entry per CDR3 protein. The repertoire holds about 120,000 distinct CDR3 sequences, with roughly 14% as singletons. Time point given: pre-sensitization, week 0. Sample treatment: therapeutic diphenylcyclopropenone sensitization with weekly scalp DPC. The total RNA was obtained from whole blood that was not fractionated. Germline loops: CDR1 MGHDK, CDR2 SYGVNS. V lost 1 base, J lost 4 bases, and 5 bases lay in between. There are 14 residues in the CDR3. This sequence originates from a young woman with alopecia areata. Some clones in this sample may be carry-over from other donors' samples. Sequencing was performed on whole blood, taken in connection with sensitization to the hapten diphenylcyclopropenone (DPC). V usage is TRBV25-1 and J usage is TRBJ1-6; D remains ambiguous. The DNA for the CDR3 is TGTGCCAGCAGTGAATCTTTTTATAATTCACCCCTCCACTTT. This gives the protein CASSESFYNSPLHF.